A single sample is the source of the 25 T cell receptor beta chains below, sequenced in a study of T cells in Graves' hyperthyroidism and ophthalmopathy. Amplified TCR beta CDR3 regions came from RNA transcripts. The HTBI primer set drove a first-round RT-PCR of the TCR CDR3. TCRdb passed the multiplex PCR reads through MiXCR, listing each CDR3 protein once. The sample carries more than 500,000 distinct CDR3 sequences, roughly 14% recorded once. Sequencing was performed on blood. The receptors stem from a woman in her thirties or forties with Graves' ophthalmopathy.

The V call is TRBV20-1, the J call TRBJ2-7; perhaps TRBD1 as D (5 bases). Trimming pared 3 bases from V and 3 bases from J, leaving 12 bases between. The CDR3 covers 13 residues. Per germline, CDR1 DFQATT and CDR2 SNEGSKA (reference sequence). The chain's CDR3 is CSARTTRDYEQYF. The DNA of the CDR3 is TGCAGTGCTAGGACCACCAGGGACTACGAGCAGTACTTC.

This clonotype occurred a few times. The chain joins TRBV18 to TRBJ1-2, with D unresolved. This CDR3 spans 15 amino acids. The V end lost 2 bases, the J end lost 4 bases, and 14 bases lay between the germline ends. CDR1 KGHSH and CDR2 LQKENI come from the germline V gene. CDR3 sequence (DNA): TGTGCCAGCTCACCAGGCCCCGGGGATATCTATGGCTACACCTTC. Amino acids: CASSPGPGDIYGYTF.

This clonotype occurred a few times. The chain joins TRBV5-6 to TRBJ2-7; D is uncertain. The CDR3 is 15 residues long. Germline V gene data show CDR1 as SGHDT and CDR2 as YYEEEE. Trimming pared 4 bases from V and 3 bases from J, leaving 17 bases between. The CDR3 here is CASSPLDGTLYEQYF. CDR3 nucleotides: TGTGCCAGCAGCCCACTCGACGGTACCCTCTACGAGCAGTACTTC.

This chain joins TRBV19 and TRBJ2-2; unclear D gene. The V gene's germline CDR1 is LNHDA and CDR2 SQIVND (reference sequence). This CDR3 contains 14 residues. Trimming removed 7 bases from V and 1 base from J, with 10 bases in between. This CDR3 reads CASIPKGNTGELFF. Here the CDR3 DNA reads TGTGCCAGTATCCCTAAGGGGAACACCGGGGAGCTGTTTTTT.

This clonotype was seen ten or more times. V and J are TRBV6-2 or TRBV6-3 and TRBJ1-5; the match to TRBD1 covers 9 bases. J lost 6 bases, V lost 2 bases, and 5 bases had no gene match. CDR3 length equals 15 residues. Germline V CDR1 and CDR2: MNHEY, SVGEGT. The CDR3 protein is CASSYGGQGSQPQHF. For the CDR3, the DNA is TGTGCCAGCAGTTACGGGGGACAGGGTAGTCAGCCCCAGCATTTT.

This clonotype was observed at least ten times. The rearrangement joins TRBV12-3 or TRBV12-4 to TRBJ2-7; tentatively, D is TRBD2 (5 bases). The CDR3 spans 13 residues. V lost 4 bases and J lost 7, with 14 bases in between. CDR3 sequence reads: CASSYLRTGEQYF. CDR3 coding DNA: TGTGCCAGCAGTTATTTGAGAACGGGGGAGCAGTACTTC.

This clonotype was counted many times. The V gene is TRBV12-3 or TRBV12-4, the J gene TRBJ1-2; D not resolved. The CDR3 runs to 15 residues. The V and J ends lost 4 bases and 4 bases respectively, with 16 bases between them. The CDR3 protein is CASSYSSDGLYGYTF. CDR3 nucleotide sequence: TGTGCCAGCAGTTACAGCTCAGACGGCCTCTATGGCTACACCTTC.

This clonotype was observed many times. The gene calls are TRBV27 and TRBJ1-1; weak D call: TRBD1 (6 bases). Germline V gene sequence: CDR1 MNHEY, CDR2 SMNVEV (reference sequence). The V and J ends lost 2 bases and 6 bases respectively, with 13 bases between them. This CDR3 region has 14 residues. The CDR3 is CASSLVPNRAEAFF. The CDR3 region has the DNA TGTGCCAGCAGTTTAGTCCCCAACAGGGCTGAAGCTTTCTTT.

This clonotype was recorded many times. The genes are TRBV19 and TRBJ2-7; 14 bases line up with TRBD2. CDR1 and CDR2 (germline): LNHDA, SQIVND (reference sequence). V was clipped by 1 base and J by 6 bases; unmatched bases: 5. This CDR3 is 16 amino acids long. The CDR3 region is CASSIAGTSGSFEQYF. CDR3 sequence (DNA): TGTGCCAGTAGTATAGCCGGGACTAGCGGGAGCTTCGAGCAGTACTTC. Looking up the rest from reference TRBV19 and TRBJ2-7 gives the full variable domain: DGGITQSPKYLFRKEGQNVTLSCEQNLNHDAMYWYRQDPGQGLRLIYYSQIVNDFQKGDIAEGYSVSREKKESFPLTVTSAQKNPTAFYLCASSIAGTSGSFEQYFGPGTRLTVT.

This clonotype was found many times. The chain links TRBV20-1 to TRBJ1-1; the D is unclear. V was clipped by 4 bases and J by 5 bases, with 14 bases between them. The length of the CDR3 is 13 residues. Germline V gene data show CDR1 as DFQATT and CDR2 as SNEGSKA (reference sequence). The CDR3 loop reads CSAKRTLGTEAFF. CDR3 in DNA: TGCAGTGCTAAACGAACTTTGGGGACTGAAGCTTTCTTT.

This clonotype was found a few times. This chain connects TRBV29-1 to TRBJ2-7; 7 bases map to TRBD1. The CDR3 is 13 residues long. Per germline, CDR1 SQVTM and CDR2 ANQGSEA. J was trimmed by 3 bases and V by 3 bases; bases with no gene match: 5. The CDR3 coding sequence is TGCAGCGTTGAGACAGGGAAGAGCTACGAGCAGTACTTC. This gives the protein CSVETGKSYEQYF.

This clonotype was seen at least ten times. The genes are TRBV20-1 and TRBJ1-1, with a tentative D call TRBD1 (5 bases). Germline V gene sequence: CDR1 DFQATT, CDR2 SNEGSKA (reference sequence). The CDR3 consists of 13 residues. The germline V and J ends were trimmed by 1 base and 7 bases, with 13 bases remaining between them. As DNA, the CDR3 is TGCAGTGCTAGAGTTCCAGGGAGCAGTGAAGCTTTCTTT. It is translated as CSARVPGSSEAFF.

This clonotype was seen at least ten times. The rearrangement links TRBV20-1 to TRBJ2-7, with TRBD1 matching over 7 bases. Germline V gene data show CDR1 as DFQATT and CDR2 as SNEGSKA (reference sequence). The V segment lost 6 bases and the J segment 0 bases; nucleotides outside the gene matches: 8. The CDR3 spans 14 residues. CDR3 sequence: CSATDRAASYEQYF. The CDR3 DNA is TGCAGTGCAACTGACAGGGCGGCCTCCTACGAGCAGTACTTC.

Ten or more counts support this clonotype. This sequence joins TRBV28 and TRBJ2-7; the D is unclear. CDR1 is MDHEN, CDR2 SYDVKM, per germline. V dropped 6 bases and J dropped 0 bases, with 12 bases sitting between them. The CDR3 length is 14 residues. The CDR3 DNA is TGTGCCAGCAGGGGCCAGGTGACCTCCTACGAGCAGTACTTC. Translation: CASRGQVTSYEQYF.

This clonotype was seen at least ten times. The chain couples TRBV6-2 or TRBV6-3 to TRBJ2-7; 7 bases are a match to TRBD2. Germline V CDR1 and CDR2: MNHEY, SVGEGT. This CDR3 contains 15 residues. V shed 4 bases and J 0 bases; nucleotides not matched to a gene: 6. CDR3 sequence: CASSLSGTSSYEQYF. In nucleotides, the CDR3 is TGTGCCAGCAGTTTAAGCGGGACGAGCTCCTACGAGCAGTACTTC.

This chain links TRBV3-1 with TRBJ2-2, with 8 positions matching TRBD1. Germline V gene lookup returns CDR1 LGHDT and CDR2 YNNKEL (reference sequence). Germline trimming cut 1 base from V and 7 bases from J; bases unmatched to any gene: 5. The CDR3 is 15 amino acids. CDR3: CASSQGSGGNGELFF. The CDR3 bases are TGTGCCAGCAGCCAAGGATCAGGGGGCAACGGGGAGCTGTTTTTT.

This clonotype has a count of ten or more. This rearrangement joins TRBV11-2 to TRBJ2-7; D perhaps matches TRBD2 (5 bases). Trimming removed 1 base from V and 6 bases from J, with 13 bases in between. The CDR3 runs to 14 residues. The germline CDR1 and CDR2 sequences are SGHAT and FQNNGV. The CDR3 loop reads CASSLAGSLTEQYF. The CDR3 DNA reads TGTGCCAGCAGCTTAGCGGGATCCTTAACCGAGCAGTACTTC.

In its sample, this clonotype was seen many times. V usage is TRBV5-1 and J usage is TRBJ2-5, with D tentatively TRBD2 (5 bases). The ends were cut back, 0 bases at V and 9 bases at J, with 6 bases in the middle. This CDR3 is 11 amino acids long. The germline gives CDR1 SGHRS, CDR2 YFSETQ. CDR3 in amino acids: CASSLERAQYF. The CDR3 nucleotides read TGCGCCAGCAGCTTGGAGAGGGCCCAGTACTTC. Using reference TRBV5-1 and TRBJ2-5 for the parts outside the CDR3, the full variable domain is KAGVTQTPRYLIKTRGQQVTLSCSPISGHRSVSWYQQTPGQGLQFLFEYFSETQRNKGNFPGRFSGRQFSNSRSEMNVSTLELGDSALYLCASSLERAQYFGPGTRLLVL.

This clonotype showed up many times. The V and J genes are TRBV28 and TRBJ2-7; TRBD2 agrees at 9 bases. Germline trimming cut 6 bases from V and 2 bases from J; bases unmatched to any gene: 5. Germline CDR1 and CDR2: MDHEN and SYDVKM. This CDR3 has 14 amino acids. DNA of the CDR3: TGTGCCAGCAGCCAGCGGGAGGCCCCCTACGAGCAGTACTTC. The encoded protein is CASSQREAPYEQYF.

V is TRBV9 and J is TRBJ2-7; 7 nucleotides line up with TRBD2. CDR3 length: 14 residues. V lost 6 bases, J lost 4 bases, and 10 bases stayed unmatched. Germline lookup yields CDR1 SGDLS and CDR2 YYNGEE. CDR3 loop: CASNPSGNYYEQYF. As DNA, the CDR3 is TGTGCCAGCAATCCCAGCGGGAATTATTACGAGCAGTACTTC.

This clonotype was seen ten or more times. The chain carries TRBV6-2 or TRBV6-3 and TRBJ1-1, with 8 bases identical to TRBD1. The germline V gene encodes CDR1 MNHEY and CDR2 SVGEGT. This CDR3 is 14 amino acids long. V was clipped by 6 bases and J by 3 bases; unmatched bases: 6. Here the CDR3 reads CASRPGGQYTEAFF. The CDR3 nucleotides are TGTGCCAGCAGGCCAGGGGGCCAGTACACTGAAGCTTTCTTT.

Comments on this clonotype: This may be a read error, as it is one base from a much larger clone. The rearrangement joins TRBV12-3 or TRBV12-4 to TRBJ2-7, with D unresolved. V dropped 6 bases and J dropped 2 bases, with 11 bases sitting between them. The CDR3 loop spans 13 amino acids. Here the CDR3 reads CASSDKVAYEQYF. The CDR3 bases are TGTGCCAGCAGCGACAAGGTGGCCTACGAGCAGTACTTC.

Many counts were recorded for this clonotype. The rearrangement uses TRBV20-1 and TRBJ2-7; TRBD2 aligns across 14 bases. Germline V CDR1 and CDR2: DFQATT, SNEGSKA (reference sequence). V shed 1 base, J shed 0 bases, and the junction held 5 bases outside the gene matches. The CDR3 extends over 17 amino acids. The CDR3 loop is CSARGHGTSGSSYEQYF. CDR3 DNA sequence: TGCAGTGCTAGAGGGCATGGGACTAGCGGGAGCTCCTACGAGCAGTACTTC.

This clonotype was detected only a few times. The CDR3 DNA reads TGTGCCAGCAGCCCTCCGAGCAGGGTATATACTGAAGCTTTCTTT. Its translation is CASSPPSRVYTEAFF. The chain carries TRBV7-2 and TRBJ1-1, with D possibly TRBD1 on 5 matching bases. The ends were cut back, 5 bases at V and 5 bases at J, with 18 bases in the middle. This CDR3 contains 15 residues. The germline V gene has CDR1 SGHTA and CDR2 FQGNSA.

This clonotype came up a few times. This rearrangement joins TRBV15 to TRBJ2-2; D might be TRBD2 (6 bases). Germline CDR1 is LNHNV and CDR2 is YYDKDF (reference sequence). Between the trimmed V and J ends, which lost 0 bases and 2 bases, there was a span of 22 bases. This CDR3 is 20 amino acids long. The CDR3 sequence: CATSREPRDISRENTGELFF. The CDR3 DNA is TGTGCCACCAGCAGAGAACCGCGGGATATTTCGCGGGAAAACACCGGGGAGCTGTTTTTT.